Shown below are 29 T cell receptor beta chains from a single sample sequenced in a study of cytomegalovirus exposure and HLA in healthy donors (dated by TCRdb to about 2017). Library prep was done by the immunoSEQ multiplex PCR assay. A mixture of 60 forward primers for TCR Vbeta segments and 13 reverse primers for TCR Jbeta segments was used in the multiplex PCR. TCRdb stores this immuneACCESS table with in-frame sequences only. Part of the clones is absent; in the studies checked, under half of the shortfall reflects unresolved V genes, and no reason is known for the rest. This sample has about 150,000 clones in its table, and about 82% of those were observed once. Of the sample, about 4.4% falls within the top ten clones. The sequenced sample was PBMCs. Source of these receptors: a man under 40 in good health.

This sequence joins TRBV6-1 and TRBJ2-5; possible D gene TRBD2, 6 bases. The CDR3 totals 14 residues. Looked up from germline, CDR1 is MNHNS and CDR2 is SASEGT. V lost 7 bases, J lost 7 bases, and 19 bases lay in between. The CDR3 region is CASMLGGARVTQYF. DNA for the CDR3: TGTGCCAGCATGCTCGGCGGGGCTCGAGTGACCCAGTACTTC.

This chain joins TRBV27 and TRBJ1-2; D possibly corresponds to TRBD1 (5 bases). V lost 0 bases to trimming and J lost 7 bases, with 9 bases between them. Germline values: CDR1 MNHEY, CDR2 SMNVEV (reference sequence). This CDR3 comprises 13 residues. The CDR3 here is CASSLSRDRGYTF. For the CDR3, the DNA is TGTGCCAGCAGTTTATCCAGGGATCGTGGCTACACCTTC.

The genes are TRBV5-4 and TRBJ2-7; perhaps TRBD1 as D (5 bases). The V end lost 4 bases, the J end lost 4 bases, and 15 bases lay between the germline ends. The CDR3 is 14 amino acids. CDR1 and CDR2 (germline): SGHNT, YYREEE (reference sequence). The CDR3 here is CASSEDSPGYEQYF. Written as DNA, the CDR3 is TGTGCCAGCAGCGAAGACAGCCCAGGATACGAGCAGTACTTC.

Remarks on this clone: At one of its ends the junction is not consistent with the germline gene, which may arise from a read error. CDR3 sequence: CSSSWTSAEQFF. In DNA form, the CDR3 reads TGTTCCAGCAGCTGGACTAGTGCCGAGCAGTTCTTC. The genes are TRBV7-9 and TRBJ2-1; 7 positions agree with TRBD2. This CDR3 has 12 residues. In germline, CDR1 is SEHNR, CDR2 FQNEAQ (reference sequence).

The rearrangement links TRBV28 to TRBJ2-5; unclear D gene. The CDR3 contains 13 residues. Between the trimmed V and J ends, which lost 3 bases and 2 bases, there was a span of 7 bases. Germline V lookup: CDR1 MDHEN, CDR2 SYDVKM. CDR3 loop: CASSFAQQETQYF. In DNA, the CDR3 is TGTGCCAGCAGTTTTGCACAACAAGAGACCCAGTACTTC.

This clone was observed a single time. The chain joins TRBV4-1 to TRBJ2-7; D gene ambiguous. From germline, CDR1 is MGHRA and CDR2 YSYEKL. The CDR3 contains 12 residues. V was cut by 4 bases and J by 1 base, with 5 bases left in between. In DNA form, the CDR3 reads TGCGCCAGCAGCCCAGGTTCCTACGAGCAGTACTTC. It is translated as CASSPGSYEQYF.

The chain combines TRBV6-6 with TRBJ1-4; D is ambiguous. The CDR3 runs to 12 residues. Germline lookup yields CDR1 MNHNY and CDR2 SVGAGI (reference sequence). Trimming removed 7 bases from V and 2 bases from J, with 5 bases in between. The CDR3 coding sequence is TGTGCCAGCACGGGGACTAATGAAAAACTGTTTTTT. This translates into CASTGTNEKLFF.

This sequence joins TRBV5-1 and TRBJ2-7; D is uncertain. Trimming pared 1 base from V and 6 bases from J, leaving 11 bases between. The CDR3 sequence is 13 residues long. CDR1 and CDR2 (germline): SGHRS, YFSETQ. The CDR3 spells CASSLQVAGEQYF. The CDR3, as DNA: TGCGCCAGCAGCTTGCAAGTAGCTGGCGAGCAGTACTTC.

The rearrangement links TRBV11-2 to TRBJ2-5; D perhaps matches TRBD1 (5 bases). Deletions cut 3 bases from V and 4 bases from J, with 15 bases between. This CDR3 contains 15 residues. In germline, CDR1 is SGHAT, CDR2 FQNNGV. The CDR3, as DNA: TGTGCCAGCAGCTTCGCCCCGTTAAGGGGAGAGACCCAGTACTTC. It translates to CASSFAPLRGETQYF.

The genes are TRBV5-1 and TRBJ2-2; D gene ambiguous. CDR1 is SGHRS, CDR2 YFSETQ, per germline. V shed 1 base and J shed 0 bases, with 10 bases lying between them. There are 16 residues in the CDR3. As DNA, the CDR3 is TGCGCCAGCAGCTTGAGCCGGTCCGCGAACACCGGGGAGCTGTTTTTT. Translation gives CASSLSRSANTGELFF.

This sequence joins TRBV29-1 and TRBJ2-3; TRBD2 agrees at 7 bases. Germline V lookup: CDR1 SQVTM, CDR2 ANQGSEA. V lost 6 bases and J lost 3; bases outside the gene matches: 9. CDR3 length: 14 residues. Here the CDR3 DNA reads TGCAGCGTCCGGCGGGGGATGGGGACAGATACGCAGTATTTT. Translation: CSVRRGMGTDTQYF.

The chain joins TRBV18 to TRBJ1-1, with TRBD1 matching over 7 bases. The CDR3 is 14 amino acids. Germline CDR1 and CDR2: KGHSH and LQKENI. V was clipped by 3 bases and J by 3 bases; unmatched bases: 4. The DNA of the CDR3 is TGTGCCAGCTCACCCACCGACAGGGACACTGAAGCTTTCTTT. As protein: CASSPTDRDTEAFF.

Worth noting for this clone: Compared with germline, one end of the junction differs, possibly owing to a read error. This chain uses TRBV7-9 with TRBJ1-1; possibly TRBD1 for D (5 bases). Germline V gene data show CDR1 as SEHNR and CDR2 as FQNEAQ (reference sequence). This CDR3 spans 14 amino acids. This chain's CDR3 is CSSSSRGSNTEAFF. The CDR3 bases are TGTTCCAGCAGCAGCCGGGGGTCGAACACTGAAGCTTTCTTT. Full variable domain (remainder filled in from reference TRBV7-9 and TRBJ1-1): DTGVSQNPRHKITKRGQNVTFRCDPISEHNRLYWYRQTLGQGPEFLTYFQNEAQLEKSRLLSDRFSAERPKGSFSTLEIQRTEQGDSAMYLCSSSSRGSNTEAFFGQGTRLTVV.

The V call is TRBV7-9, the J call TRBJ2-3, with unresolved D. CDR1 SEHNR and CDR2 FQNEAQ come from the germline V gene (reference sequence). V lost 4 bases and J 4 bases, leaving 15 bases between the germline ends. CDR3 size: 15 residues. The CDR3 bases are TGTGCCAGCAGCTCACTACTTCCCGCCCCAGATACGCAGTATTTT. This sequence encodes CASSSLLPAPDTQYF.

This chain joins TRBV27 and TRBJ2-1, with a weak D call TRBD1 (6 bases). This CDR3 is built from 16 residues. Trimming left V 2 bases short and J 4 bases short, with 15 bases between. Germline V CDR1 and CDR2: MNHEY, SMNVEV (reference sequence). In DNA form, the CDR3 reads TGTGCCAGCAGTTTAACGACCGGGACAAGTTACAATGAGCAGTTCTTC. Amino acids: CASSLTTGTSYNEQFF.

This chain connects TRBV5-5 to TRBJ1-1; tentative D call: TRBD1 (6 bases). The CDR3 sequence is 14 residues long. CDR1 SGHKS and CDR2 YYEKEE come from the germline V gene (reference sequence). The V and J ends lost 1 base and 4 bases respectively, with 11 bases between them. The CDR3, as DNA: TGTGCCAGCAGCTTGACAGGGCTGGCCACTGAAGCTTTCTTT. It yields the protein CASSLTGLATEAFF.

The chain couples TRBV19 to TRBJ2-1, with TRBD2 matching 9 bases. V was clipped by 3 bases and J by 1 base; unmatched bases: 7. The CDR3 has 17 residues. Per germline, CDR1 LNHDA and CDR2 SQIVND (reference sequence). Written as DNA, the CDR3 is TGTGCCAGTAGTATTTTTGCGGGAGGGCCTTCCTACAATGAGCAGTTCTTC. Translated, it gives CASSIFAGGPSYNEQFF. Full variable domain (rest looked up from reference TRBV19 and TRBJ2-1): DGGITQSPKYLFRKEGQNVTLSCEQNLNHDAMYWYRQDPGQGLRLIYYSQIVNDFQKGDIAEGYSVSREKKESFPLTVTSAQKNPTAFYLCASSIFAGGPSYNEQFFGPGTRLTVL.

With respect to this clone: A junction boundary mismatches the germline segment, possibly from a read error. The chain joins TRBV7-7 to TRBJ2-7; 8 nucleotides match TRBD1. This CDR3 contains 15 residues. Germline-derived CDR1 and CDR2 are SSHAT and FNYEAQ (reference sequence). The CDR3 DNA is TGTGCTAGCAGCCCTTCCCGCGACAGGGGAGGCGAGCAGTACTTC. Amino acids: CASSPSRDRGGEQYF.

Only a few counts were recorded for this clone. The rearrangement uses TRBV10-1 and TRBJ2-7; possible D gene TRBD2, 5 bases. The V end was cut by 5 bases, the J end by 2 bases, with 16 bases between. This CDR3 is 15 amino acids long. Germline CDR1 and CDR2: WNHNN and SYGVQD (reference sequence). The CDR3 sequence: CASSRRVPFPYEQYF. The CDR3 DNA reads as TGCGCCAGCAGTAGGCGGGTCCCCTTCCCCTACGAGCAGTACTTC.

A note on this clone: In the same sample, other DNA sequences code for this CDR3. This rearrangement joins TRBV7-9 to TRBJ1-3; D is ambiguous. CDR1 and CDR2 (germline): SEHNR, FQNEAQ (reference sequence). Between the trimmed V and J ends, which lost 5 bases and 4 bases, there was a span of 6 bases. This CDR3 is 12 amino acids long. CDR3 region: CASSLQGNTIYF. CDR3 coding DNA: TGTGCCAGCAGCCTTCAGGGAAACACCATATATTTT.

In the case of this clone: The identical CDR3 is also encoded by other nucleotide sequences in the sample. The DNA for the CDR3 is TGTGCCAGCTCACCACCTTCGAGAGATACGCAGTATTTT. This translates into CASSPPSRDTQYF. The rearrangement links TRBV18 to TRBJ2-3; no clear D. Germline CDR1 and CDR2: KGHSH and LQKENI. Trimming removed 0 bases at V and 5 bases at J, with 6 bases between. The CDR3 is 13 residues long.

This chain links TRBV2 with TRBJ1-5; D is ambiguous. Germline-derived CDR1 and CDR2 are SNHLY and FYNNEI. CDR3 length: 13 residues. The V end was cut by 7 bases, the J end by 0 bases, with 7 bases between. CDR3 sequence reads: CASKRDSNQPQHF. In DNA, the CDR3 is TGTGCCAGCAAGCGTGATAGCAATCAGCCCCAGCATTTT.

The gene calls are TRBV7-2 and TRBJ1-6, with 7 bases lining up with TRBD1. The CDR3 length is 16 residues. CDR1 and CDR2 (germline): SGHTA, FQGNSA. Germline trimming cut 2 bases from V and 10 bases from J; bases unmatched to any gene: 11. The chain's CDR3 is CASSLRGGDRGSPLHF. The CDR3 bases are TGTGCCAGCAGCTTACGGGGGGGGGACAGAGGATCACCCCTCCACTTT. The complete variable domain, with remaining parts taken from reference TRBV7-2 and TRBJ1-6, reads GAGVSQSPSNKVTEKGKDVELRCDPISGHTALYWYRQSLGQGLEFLIYFQGNSAPDKSGLPSDRFSAERTGGSVSTLTIQRTQQEDSAVYLCASSLRGGDRGSPLHFGNGTRLTVT.

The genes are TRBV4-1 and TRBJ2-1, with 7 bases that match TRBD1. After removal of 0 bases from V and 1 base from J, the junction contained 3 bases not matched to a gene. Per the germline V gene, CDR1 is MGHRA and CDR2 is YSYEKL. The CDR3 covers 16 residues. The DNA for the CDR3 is TGCGCCAGCAGCCAAGACCCCAGGGGGTCCTACAATGAGCAGTTCTTC. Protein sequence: CASSQDPRGSYNEQFF.

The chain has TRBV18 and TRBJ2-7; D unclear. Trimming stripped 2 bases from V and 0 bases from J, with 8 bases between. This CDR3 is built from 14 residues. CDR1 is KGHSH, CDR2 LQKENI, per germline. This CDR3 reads CASSPGRSSYEQYF. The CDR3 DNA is TGTGCCAGCTCACCAGGCCGGAGCTCCTACGAGCAGTACTTC. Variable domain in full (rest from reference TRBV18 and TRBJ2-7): NAGVMQNPRHLVRRRGQEARLRCSPMKGHSHVYWYRQLPEEGLKFMVYLQKENIIDESGMPKERFSAEFPKEGPSILRIQQVVRGDSAAYFCASSPGRSSYEQYFGPGTRLTVT.

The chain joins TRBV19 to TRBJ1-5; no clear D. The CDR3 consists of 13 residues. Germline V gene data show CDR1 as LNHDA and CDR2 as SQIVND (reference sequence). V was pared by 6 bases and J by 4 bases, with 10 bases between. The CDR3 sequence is CASRLPPNQPQHF. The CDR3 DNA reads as TGTGCCAGTAGACTCCCTCCTAATCAGCCCCAGCATTTT.

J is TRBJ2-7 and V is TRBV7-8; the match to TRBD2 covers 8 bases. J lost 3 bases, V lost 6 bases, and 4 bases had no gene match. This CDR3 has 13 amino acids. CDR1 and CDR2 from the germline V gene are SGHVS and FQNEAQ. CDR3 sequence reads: CASSWGLVYEQYF. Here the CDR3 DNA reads TGTGCCAGCAGTTGGGGACTAGTCTACGAGCAGTACTTC.

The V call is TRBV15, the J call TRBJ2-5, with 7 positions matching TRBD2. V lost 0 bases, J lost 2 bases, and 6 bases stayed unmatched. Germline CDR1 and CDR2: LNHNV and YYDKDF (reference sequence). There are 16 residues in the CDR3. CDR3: CATSRDLLATQETQYF. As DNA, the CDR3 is TGTGCCACCAGCAGAGACCTACTAGCGACACAAGAGACCCAGTACTTC.

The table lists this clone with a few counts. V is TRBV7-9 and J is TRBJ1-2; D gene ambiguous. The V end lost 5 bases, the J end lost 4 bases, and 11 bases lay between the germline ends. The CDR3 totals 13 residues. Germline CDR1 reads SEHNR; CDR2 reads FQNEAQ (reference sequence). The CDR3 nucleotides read TGTGCCAGCAGCAGAGGAGGAAGCTATGGCTACACCTTC. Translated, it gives CASSRGGSYGYTF.